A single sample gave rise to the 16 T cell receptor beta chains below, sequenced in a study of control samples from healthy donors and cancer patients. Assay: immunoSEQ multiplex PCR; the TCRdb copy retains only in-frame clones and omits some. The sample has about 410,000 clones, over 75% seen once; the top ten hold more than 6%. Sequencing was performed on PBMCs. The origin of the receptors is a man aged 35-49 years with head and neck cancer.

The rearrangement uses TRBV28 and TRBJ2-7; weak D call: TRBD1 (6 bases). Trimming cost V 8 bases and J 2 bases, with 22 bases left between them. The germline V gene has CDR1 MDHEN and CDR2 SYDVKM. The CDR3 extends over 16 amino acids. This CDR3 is CASLGALGTPTYEQYF. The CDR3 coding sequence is TGTGCCAGCCTCGGCGCCTTGGGGACACCTACCTACGAGCAGTACTTC. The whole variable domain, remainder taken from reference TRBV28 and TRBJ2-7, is DVKVTQSSRYLVKRTGEKVFLECVQDMDHENMFWYRQDPGLGLRLIYFSYDVKMKEKGDIPEGYSVSREKKERFSLILESASTNQTSMYLCASLGALGTPTYEQYFGPGTRLTVT.

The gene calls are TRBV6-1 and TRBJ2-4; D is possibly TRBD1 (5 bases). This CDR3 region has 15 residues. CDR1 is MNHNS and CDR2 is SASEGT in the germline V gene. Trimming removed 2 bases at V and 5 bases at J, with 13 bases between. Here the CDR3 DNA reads TGTGCCAGCAGTGAATTAGGGCAGGGCGAAAACATTCAGTACTTC. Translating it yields CASSELGQGENIQYF.

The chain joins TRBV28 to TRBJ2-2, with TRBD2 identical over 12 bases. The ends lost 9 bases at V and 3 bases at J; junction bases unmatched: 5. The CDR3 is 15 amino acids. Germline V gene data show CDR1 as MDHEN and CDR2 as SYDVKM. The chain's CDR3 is CASLTSGSDTGELFF. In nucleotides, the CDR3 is TGTGCCAGTCTGACTAGCGGGAGCGACACCGGGGAGCTGTTTTTT.

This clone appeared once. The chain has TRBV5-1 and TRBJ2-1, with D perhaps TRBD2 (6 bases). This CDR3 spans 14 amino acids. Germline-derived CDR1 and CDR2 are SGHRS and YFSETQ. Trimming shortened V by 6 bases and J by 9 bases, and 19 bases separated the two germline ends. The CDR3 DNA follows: TGCGCCAGCACCCGGGGAGGTAGGGAAGTTGAGCAGTTCTTC. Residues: CASTRGGREVEQFF.

CDR3 amino acids: CASSLGGDDRAVNEKLFF. CDR3 in DNA: TGCGCCAGCAGCTTGGGAGGGGATGACAGGGCCGTCAATGAAAAACTGTTTTTT. This chain connects TRBV5-1 to TRBJ1-4, with TRBD1 matching 7 bases. Germline-derived CDR1 and CDR2 are SGHRS and YFSETQ. This CDR3 has 18 amino acids. V was clipped by 0 bases and J by 5 bases; unmatched bases: 13. The entire variable domain, with the rest obtained from reference TRBV5-1 and TRBJ1-4, is as follows: KAGVTQTPRYLIKTRGQQVTLSCSPISGHRSVSWYQQTPGQGLQFLFEYFSETQRNKGNFPGRFSGRQFSNSRSEMNVSTLELGDSALYLCASSLGGDDRAVNEKLFFGSGTQLSVL.

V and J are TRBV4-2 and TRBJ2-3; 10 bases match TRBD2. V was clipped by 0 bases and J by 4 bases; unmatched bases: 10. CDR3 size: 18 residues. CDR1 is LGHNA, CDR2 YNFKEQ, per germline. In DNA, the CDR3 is TGTGCCAGCAGCCAAGAGGGCTTTGCTAGCGGGAGCGCAGATACGCAGTATTTT. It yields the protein CASSQEGFASGSADTQYF.

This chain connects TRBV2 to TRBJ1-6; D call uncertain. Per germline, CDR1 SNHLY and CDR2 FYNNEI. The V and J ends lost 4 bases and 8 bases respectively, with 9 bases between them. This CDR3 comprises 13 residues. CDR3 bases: TGTGCCAGCAGTGTTAGGGCTTATTCACCCCTCCACTTT. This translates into CASSVRAYSPLHF.

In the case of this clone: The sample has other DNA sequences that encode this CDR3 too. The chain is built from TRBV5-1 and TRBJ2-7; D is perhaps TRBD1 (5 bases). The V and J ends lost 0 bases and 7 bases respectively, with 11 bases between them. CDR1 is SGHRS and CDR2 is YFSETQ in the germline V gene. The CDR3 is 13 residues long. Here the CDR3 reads CASSLGQRVEQYF. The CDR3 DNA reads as TGCGCCAGCAGCTTGGGACAGAGAGTGGAGCAGTACTTC. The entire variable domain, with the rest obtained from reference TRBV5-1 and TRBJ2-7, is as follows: KAGVTQTPRYLIKTRGQQVTLSCSPISGHRSVSWYQQTPGQGLQFLFEYFSETQRNKGNFPGRFSGRQFSNSRSEMNVSTLELGDSALYLCASSLGQRVEQYFGPGTRLTVT.

The DNA for the CDR3 is TGTGCCAGCAGTACAGGGGGCCCGGGAAACACTGAAGCTTTCTTT. As protein: CASSTGGPGNTEAFF. The chain joins TRBV6-6 to TRBJ1-1; TRBD1 matches at 9 bases. J gave up 2 bases and V 5 bases, and 6 bases lay outside the gene matches. CDR1 is MNHNY and CDR2 is SVGAGI in the germline V gene (reference sequence). The CDR3 runs 15 residues.

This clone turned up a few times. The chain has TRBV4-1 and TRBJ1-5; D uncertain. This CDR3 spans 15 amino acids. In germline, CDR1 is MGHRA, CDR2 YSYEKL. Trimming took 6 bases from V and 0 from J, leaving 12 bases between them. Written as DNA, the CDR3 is TGCGCCAGCAGAAGCAGTCAGTATAGCAATCAGCCCCAGCATTTT. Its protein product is CASRSSQYSNQPQHF.

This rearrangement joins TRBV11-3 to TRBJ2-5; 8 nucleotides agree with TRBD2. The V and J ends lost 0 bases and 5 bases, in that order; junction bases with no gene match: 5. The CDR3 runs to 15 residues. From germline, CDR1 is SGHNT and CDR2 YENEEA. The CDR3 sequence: CASSLDRGGAETQYF. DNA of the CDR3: TGTGCCAGCAGCTTAGATCGGGGGGGCGCCGAGACCCAGTACTTC.

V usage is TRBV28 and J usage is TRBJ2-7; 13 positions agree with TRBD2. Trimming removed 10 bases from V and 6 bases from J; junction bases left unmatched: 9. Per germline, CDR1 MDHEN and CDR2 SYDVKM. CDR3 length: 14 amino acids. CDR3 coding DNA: TGTGCCATCAGACTAGCGGGAGGAGGTGGCGAGCAGTACTTC. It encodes CAIRLAGGGGEQYF.

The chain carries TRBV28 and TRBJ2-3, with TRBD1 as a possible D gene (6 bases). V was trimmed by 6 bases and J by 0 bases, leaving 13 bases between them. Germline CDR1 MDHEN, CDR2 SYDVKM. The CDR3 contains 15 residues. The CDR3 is CASSRQALSTDTQYF. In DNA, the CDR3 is TGTGCCAGCAGCCGACAGGCCTTGAGCACAGATACGCAGTATTTT. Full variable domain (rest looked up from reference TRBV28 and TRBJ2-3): DVKVTQSSRYLVKRTGEKVFLECVQDMDHENMFWYRQDPGLGLRLIYFSYDVKMKEKGDIPEGYSVSREKKERFSLILESASTNQTSMYLCASSRQALSTDTQYFGPGTRLTVL.

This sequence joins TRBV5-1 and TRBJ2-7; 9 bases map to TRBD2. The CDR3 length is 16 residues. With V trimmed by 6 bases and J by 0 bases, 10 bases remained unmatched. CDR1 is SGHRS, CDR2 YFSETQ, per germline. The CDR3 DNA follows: TGCGCCAGCACCCCAGCTAGCGGGGTAAGCTCCTACGAGCAGTACTTC. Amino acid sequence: CASTPASGVSSYEQYF.

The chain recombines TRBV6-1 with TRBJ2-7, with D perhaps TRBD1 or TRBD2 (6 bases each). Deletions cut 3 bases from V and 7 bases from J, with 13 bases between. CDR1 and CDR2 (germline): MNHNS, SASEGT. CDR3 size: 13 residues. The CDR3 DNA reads TGTGCCAGCAGTGACAGCCAGGGGAGGGAGCAGTACTTC. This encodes CASSDSQGREQYF.

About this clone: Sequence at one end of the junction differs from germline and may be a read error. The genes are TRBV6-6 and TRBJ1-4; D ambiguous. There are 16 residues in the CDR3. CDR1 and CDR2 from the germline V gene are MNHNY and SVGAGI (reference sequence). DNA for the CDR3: TGTGCCAGCAGTTACTCGCCAGGCGTCTCTAACGAAAAACTGTTTTTT. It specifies CASSYSPGVSNEKLFF.